These 27 T cell receptor beta chains were all obtained from the same sample, sequenced in a study of T cells after yellow fever vaccination. MiXCR, run by TCRdb on the 5' RACE reads, gives a single entry per CDR3 protein. The data show more than 200,000 distinct CDR3 sequences, more than 3.5% seen once. Sequenced material: PBMCs, taken 15 days after the yellow fever booster vaccination. The receptor set was obtained from a man aged 18 to 35 who received the YFV17D yellow fever vaccine.

This clonotype was found many times. The chain carries TRBV4-3 and TRBJ2-3, with 11 positions matching TRBD2. Germline assignment: CDR1 LGHNA and CDR2 YSLEER. After removal of 0 bases from V and 0 bases from J, the junction contained 5 bases not matched to a gene. This CDR3 is built from 18 residues. CDR3 region: CASSQETLAGGSTDTQYF. CDR3 sequence (DNA): TGCGCCAGCAGCCAAGAAACCCTAGCGGGGGGTAGCACAGATACGCAGTATTTT.

With regard to this clonotype: This may come from a read error, since a much larger clone is one base off. This chain joins TRBV12-3 or TRBV12-4 and TRBJ1-2; 7 bases fit TRBD1. CDR3 length: 14 amino acids. The CDR3 protein is CACSLQGFDYGYTF. The CDR3 DNA follows: TGTGCCTGCAGTTTACAGGGGTTTGACTATGGCTACACCTTC.

This clonotype was seen repeatedly, ten times or more. This rearrangement joins TRBV5-4 to TRBJ1-2; 7 bases map to TRBD1. The CDR3 is 14 residues long. Germline V gives CDR1 SGHNT, CDR2 YYREEE (reference sequence). Trimming removed 2 bases from V and 7 bases from J; junction bases left unmatched: 8. CDR3 sequence (DNA): TGTGCCAGCAGCTTTCAGGGGGGGGCGGCTGGCTACACCTTC. As protein: CASSFQGGAAGYTF.

This clonotype was recorded at least ten times. The chain joins TRBV12-3 or TRBV12-4 to TRBJ2-5, with 7 bases matching TRBD2. With V trimmed by 3 bases and J by 2 bases, 6 bases remained unmatched. This CDR3 is built from 15 residues. DNA of the CDR3: TGTGCCAGCAGTTTCGTCGGGGGGATGCAAGAGACCCAGTACTTC. This translates into CASSFVGGMQETQYF.

This clonotype was counted many times. The rearrangement links TRBV9 to TRBJ2-3; D is ambiguous. The germline gives CDR1 SGDLS, CDR2 YYNGEE. V was pared by 2 bases and J by 3 bases, with 4 bases between. This CDR3 is 12 amino acids long. In nucleotides, the CDR3 is TGTGCCAGCAGCGTTATGACAGATACGCAGTATTTT. Translated: CASSVMTDTQYF.

Many counts were recorded for this clonotype. V usage is TRBV12-3 or TRBV12-4 and J usage is TRBJ1-5; D not certain. The CDR3 is made up of 14 amino acids. Trimming stripped 3 bases from V and 3 bases from J, with 9 bases between. CDR3 DNA sequence: TGTGCCAGCAGTTTGAGGCAGGACAATCAGCCCCAGCATTTT. It specifies CASSLRQDNQPQHF.

This clonotype was picked up many times. The V call is TRBV27, the J call TRBJ2-2; D not resolved. The CDR3 is made up of 15 amino acids. The V end was cut by 6 bases, the J end by 0 bases, with 11 bases between. Germline assignment: CDR1 MNHEY and CDR2 SMNVEV (reference sequence). CDR3: CASSTSLTNTGELFF. In nucleotides, the CDR3 is TGTGCCAGCAGCACAAGTCTTACGAACACCGGGGAGCTGTTTTTT.

This clonotype was recorded many times. The rearrangement uses TRBV20-1 and TRBJ2-7; 11 bases are shared with TRBD2. Germline loops: CDR1 DFQATT, CDR2 SNEGSKA (reference sequence). With V trimmed by 5 bases and J by 4 bases, 4 bases remained unmatched. The CDR3 has 13 amino acids. The CDR3 DNA reads as TGCAGTGCTCGACTAGCGGGAATTTACGAGCAGTACGTC. It translates to CSARLAGIYEQYV.

This clonotype was recorded at least ten times. The chain carries TRBV5-1 and TRBJ2-2; D is unclear. Per the germline V gene, CDR1 is SGHRS and CDR2 is YFSETQ. This CDR3 has 16 residues. V shed 4 bases and J shed 6 bases, with 19 bases lying between them. CDR3 sequence: CASSLPFAGSPGELFF. Here the CDR3 DNA reads TGCGCCAGCAGCCTCCCCTTCGCTGGCTCCCCCGGGGAGCTGTTTTTT.

This clonotype was observed many times. The chain recombines TRBV28 with TRBJ1-2; D is possibly TRBD1 (5 bases). Germline CDR1 is MDHEN and CDR2 is SYDVKM. The CDR3 contains 14 residues. Trimming removed 7 bases at V and 4 bases at J, with 16 bases between. The chain's CDR3 is CASTIRQLSYGYTF. The CDR3 coding sequence is TGTGCCAGCACCATCCGACAGCTAAGCTATGGCTACACCTTC.

The chain employs TRBV5-4 and TRBJ1-5; no definite D call. Trimming pared 2 bases from V and 2 bases from J, leaving 14 bases between. This CDR3 has 16 amino acids. Germline assignment: CDR1 SGHNT and CDR2 YYREEE (reference sequence). CDR3 amino acids: CASSFGSGGGNQPQHF. Written as DNA, the CDR3 is TGTGCCAGCAGCTTCGGGTCGGGAGGCGGCAATCAGCCCCAGCATTTT.

This clonotype was counted many times. The chain links TRBV20-1 to TRBJ1-1, with 8 positions matching TRBD1. CDR1 is DFQATT and CDR2 is SNEGSKA in the germline V gene (reference sequence). V was pared by 0 bases and J by 5 bases, with 11 bases of the junction left unmatched. The CDR3 runs to 16 residues. The CDR3 region has the DNA TGCAGTGCTAGAGACGCCATCACAGGGGGAGGGACTGAAGCTTTCTTT. This sequence encodes CSARDAITGGGTEAFF.

Ten or more counts support this clonotype. This sequence joins TRBV7-8 and TRBJ2-2; TRBD2 agrees at 13 bases. Looked up from germline, CDR1 is SGHVS and CDR2 is FQNEAQ. The CDR3 consists of 16 residues. The V gene end was trimmed by 3 bases and the J gene end by 8 bases; junction bases not matched to a gene: 6. The CDR3 sequence: CASSLTSGGLPGELFF. The DNA for the CDR3 is TGTGCCAGCAGCTTGACTAGCGGGGGGCTTCCTGGGGAGCTGTTTTTT.

This clonotype was counted ten times or more. The rearrangement uses TRBV20-1 and TRBJ2-1; 8 bases map to TRBD2. The CDR3 spans 13 residues. V lost 6 bases to trimming and J lost 7 bases; unmatched junction nucleotides: 8. Germline V lookup: CDR1 DFQATT, CDR2 SNEGSKA (reference sequence). CDR3 nucleotide sequence: TGCAGTGCCCCTGTAGCGGGGCGGAATGAGCAGTTCTTC. Translating gives CSAPVAGRNEQFF.

This clonotype was detected ten times or more. The chain uses TRBV6-5 and TRBJ2-2, with 7 bases identical to TRBD1. In germline, CDR1 is MNHEY, CDR2 SVGAGI. J lost 4 bases, V lost 2 bases, and 7 bases had no gene match. The CDR3 contains 16 residues. In DNA form, the CDR3 reads TGTGCCAGCAGTTACACGACAGGGTTGAGCACCGGGGAGCTGTTTTTT. Its translation: CASSYTTGLSTGELFF.

This clonotype was counted many times. This chain connects TRBV18 to TRBJ2-7; maybe TRBD1 (6 bases). Trimming cost V 4 bases and J 7 bases, with 20 bases left between them. Looked up from germline, CDR1 is KGHSH and CDR2 is LQKENI. The CDR3 contains 15 residues. The CDR3 DNA follows: TGTGCCAGCTCACTTTCCAGGGGCGGAAAAGGGGAGCAGTACTTC. Its protein product is CASSLSRGGKGEQYF.

This clonotype appeared many times. This chain links TRBV4-2 with TRBJ1-2; 7 nucleotides line up with TRBD1. The CDR3 sequence is 15 residues long. V trimming: 4 bases; J trimming: 4 bases; junction bases outside the gene matches: 9. The germline gives CDR1 LGHNA, CDR2 YNFKEQ. The CDR3 protein is CASSPRQGTTYGYTF. CDR3 nucleotide sequence: TGTGCCAGCAGCCCCCGACAGGGTACCACCTATGGCTACACCTTC.

The chain carries TRBV5-1 and TRBJ2-5; D gene unclear. Trimming took off 0 bases at V and 5 bases at J, with 14 bases between the two ends. This CDR3 is 15 amino acids long. The V gene's germline CDR1 is SGHRS and CDR2 YFSETQ. The CDR3 sequence is CASSLGGGGVETQYF. CDR3 nucleotide sequence: TGCGCCAGCAGCTTGGGAGGCGGCGGCGTCGAGACCCAGTACTTC.

This clonotype was counted at least ten times. The chain carries TRBV15 and TRBJ1-4, with TRBD1 matching 9 bases. The CDR3 sequence is 15 residues long. Germline trimming cut 3 bases from V and 8 bases from J; bases unmatched to any gene: 7. The germline V gene encodes CDR1 LNHNV and CDR2 YYDKDF (reference sequence). The CDR3 coding sequence is TGTGCCACCAGCAGTGACAGGGGGAATTGGGAAAAACTGTTTTTT. This translates into CATSSDRGNWEKLFF. Supplemented by reference TRBV15 and TRBJ1-4, the full variable domain reads DAMVIQNPRYQVTQFGKPVTLSCSQTLNHNVMYWYQQKSSQAPKLLFHYYDKDFNNEADTPDNFQSRRPNTSFCFLDIRSPGLGDTAMYLCATSSDRGNWEKLFFGSGTQLSVL.

This clonotype was found many times. V usage is TRBV12-5 and J usage is TRBJ2-2; perhaps TRBD1 as D (6 bases). In germline, CDR1 is LGHNT, CDR2 FRNRAP. The CDR3 consists of 17 residues. With 0 bases removed from V and 1 base from J, the gap between germline ends came to 12 bases. In DNA form, the CDR3 reads TGTGCTAGTGGTTTGGTACCGGGACACAAGAACACCGGGGAGCTGTTTTTT. Translated: CASGLVPGHKNTGELFF.

This clonotype was recorded many times. The CDR3 region is CSARDNRQGPYEQYF. The CDR3 DNA is TGCAGTGCTAGGGACAACCGACAGGGTCCCTACGAGCAGTACTTC. The chain has TRBV20-1 and TRBJ2-7; the match to TRBD1 covers 7 bases. This CDR3 contains 15 residues. V was clipped by 3 bases and J by 2 bases; unmatched bases: 10. Germline CDR1 reads DFQATT; CDR2 reads SNEGSKA (reference sequence).

This clonotype was counted ten times or more. CDR3 amino acids: CSAPLQGADGYTF. The CDR3 DNA reads as TGCAGTGCTCCCCTACAGGGGGCTGATGGCTACACCTTC. The J gene is TRBJ1-2, the V gene TRBV20-1; 9 bases line up with TRBD1. Germline loops: CDR1 DFQATT, CDR2 SNEGSKA (reference sequence). This CDR3 has 13 amino acids. V shed 5 bases and J 6 bases; nucleotides not matched to a gene: 7.

This clonotype was detected ten times or more. The chain combines TRBV6-2 or TRBV6-3 with TRBJ1-1; TRBD1 aligns across 10 bases. V was clipped by 4 bases and J by 9 bases; unmatched bases: 17. CDR3 length: 17 residues. In germline, CDR1 is MNHEY, CDR2 SVGEGT. CDR3 loop: CASSWSTTGDRGHQAFF. The DNA for the CDR3 is TGTGCCAGCAGTTGGAGCACTACCGGAGACAGGGGGCACCAAGCTTTCTTT.

In its sample, this clonotype was seen many times. The V gene is TRBV4-1, the J gene TRBJ2-5; no reliable D call. The CDR3 consists of 15 residues. Trimming shortened V by 2 bases and J by 1 base, and 11 bases separated the two germline ends. CDR1 is MGHRA and CDR2 is YSYEKL in the germline V gene. In DNA, the CDR3 is TGCGCCAGCAGCCAAATCCCCATTTCCCAAGAGACCCAGTACTTC. Translated, it gives CASSQIPISQETQYF.

This clonotype was seen repeatedly, ten times or more. The chain has TRBV12-3 or TRBV12-4 and TRBJ1-1; tentative D call: TRBD1 (5 bases). Trimming took 3 bases from V and 0 from J, leaving 11 bases between them. The CDR3 totals 15 residues. This CDR3 is CASSFTAQVNTEAFF. DNA of the CDR3: TGTGCCAGCAGTTTTACCGCACAGGTGAACACTGAAGCTTTCTTT.

The sample holds many counts of this clonotype. This chain links TRBV28 with TRBJ1-2, with 8 bases identical to TRBD1. Germline CDR1 and CDR2: MDHEN and SYDVKM. The V segment lost 6 bases and the J segment 5 bases; nucleotides outside the gene matches: 11. This CDR3 has 15 amino acids. The DNA for the CDR3 is TGTGCCAGCAGGCCGGTCTGGGGACAGGCATATGGCTACACCTTC. This translates into CASRPVWGQAYGYTF.

This clonotype showed up many times. The chain employs TRBV6-2 or TRBV6-3 and TRBJ2-6, with D tentatively TRBD1 (5 bases). Germline V gene lookup returns CDR1 MNHEY and CDR2 SVGEGT. The CDR3 covers 17 residues. The V and J ends lost 7 bases and 4 bases respectively, with 20 bases between them. Written as DNA, the CDR3 is TGTGCCAGCAAGGACGGCGCTGGGGCATCAGGGGCCAACGTCCTGACTTTC. It encodes CASKDGAGASGANVLTF.